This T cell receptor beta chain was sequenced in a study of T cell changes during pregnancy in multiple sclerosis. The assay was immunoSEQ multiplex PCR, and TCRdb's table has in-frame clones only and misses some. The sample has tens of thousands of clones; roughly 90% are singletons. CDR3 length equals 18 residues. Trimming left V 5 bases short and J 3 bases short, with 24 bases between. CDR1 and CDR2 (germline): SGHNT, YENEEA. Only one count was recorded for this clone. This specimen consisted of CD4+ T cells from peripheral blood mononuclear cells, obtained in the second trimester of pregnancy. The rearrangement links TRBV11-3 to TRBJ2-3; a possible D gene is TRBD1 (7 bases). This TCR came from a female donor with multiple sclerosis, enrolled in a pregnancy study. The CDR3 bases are TGTGCCAGCAGCAGGAGGGGGCCGGGACAACCGGGAACAGATACGCAGTATTTT. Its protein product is CASSRRGPGQPGTDTQYF.